This TCR beta chain was captured in a study of TIL therapy for anti-PD-1-resistant metastatic lung cancer. The immunoSEQ assay was v3. Sequencing used immunoSEQ multiplex PCR; TCRdb keeps in-frame clones, though not all of them. This sample has just under 60,000 clones, with more than 60% found just once. Time point indicated: pre-treatment sample, taken before nivolumab and TIL therapy. Adults with stage 4 NSCLC were enrolled in a phase I trial. With 1 base removed from V and 7 bases from J, the gap between germline ends came to 8 bases. The CDR3 sequence is 12 residues long. CDR1 SGHRS and CDR2 YFSETQ come from the germline V gene.

The source of this sequence is a person aged 25-85 years with non-small cell lung cancer. The source material was blood, sampled at baseline. The rearrangement joins TRBV5-1 to TRBJ1-2; tentatively, D is TRBD1 (5 bases). CDR3 sequence reads: CASSLLGAGYTF. DNA for the CDR3: TGCGCCAGCAGCTTGCTCGGGGCTGGCTACACCTTC. Looking up the rest from reference TRBV5-1 and TRBJ1-2 gives the full variable domain: KAGVTQTPRYLIKTRGQQVTLSCSPISGHRSVSWYQQTPGQGLQFLFEYFSETQRNKGNFPGRFSGRQFSNSRSEMNVSTLELGDSALYLCASSLLGAGYTFGSGTRLTVV.